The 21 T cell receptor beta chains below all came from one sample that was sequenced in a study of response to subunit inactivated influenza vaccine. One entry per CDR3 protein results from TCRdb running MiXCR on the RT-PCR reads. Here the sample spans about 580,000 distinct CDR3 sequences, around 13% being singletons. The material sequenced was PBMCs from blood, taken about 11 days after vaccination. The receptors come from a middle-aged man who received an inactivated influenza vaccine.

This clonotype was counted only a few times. CDR3 sequence reads: CASSLEPGYNEQFF. The DNA of the CDR3 is TGCGCCAGCAGCTTGGAGCCAGGTTACAATGAGCAGTTCTTC. The V call is TRBV5-1, the J call TRBJ2-1; D ambiguous. Trimming left V 0 bases short and J 4 bases short, with 8 bases between. The CDR3 sequence is 14 residues long. Germline CDR1 is SGHRS and CDR2 is YFSETQ.

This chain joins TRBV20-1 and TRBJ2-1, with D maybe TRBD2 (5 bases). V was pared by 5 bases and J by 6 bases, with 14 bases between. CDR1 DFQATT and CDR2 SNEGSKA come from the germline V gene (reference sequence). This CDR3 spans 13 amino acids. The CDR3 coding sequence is TGCAGTGCTGTCACGGGGTTGGGCAATGAGCAGTTCTTC. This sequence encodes CSAVTGLGNEQFF.

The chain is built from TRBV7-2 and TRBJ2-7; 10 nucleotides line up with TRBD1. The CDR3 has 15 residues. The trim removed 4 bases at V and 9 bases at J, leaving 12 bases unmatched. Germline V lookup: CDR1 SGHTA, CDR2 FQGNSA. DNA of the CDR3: TGTGCCAGCAGCTCCAACGACGACAGGGGGCGCGCGCAGTACTTC. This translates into CASSSNDDRGRAQYF. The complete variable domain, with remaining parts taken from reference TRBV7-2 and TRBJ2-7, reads GAGVSQSPSNKVTEKGKDVELRCDPISGHTALYWYRQSLGQGLEFLIYFQGNSAPDKSGLPSDRFSAERTGGSVSTLTIQRTQQEDSAVYLCASSSNDDRGRAQYFGPGTRLTVT.

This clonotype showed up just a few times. The CDR3 here is CASRDSGGVRDEQYF. For the CDR3, the DNA is TGTGCCAGCAGGGACTCGGGAGGGGTCAGGGACGAGCAGTACTTC. The V gene is TRBV2, the J gene TRBJ2-7; TRBD2 matches at 8 bases. From germline, CDR1 is SNHLY and CDR2 FYNNEI. V lost 6 bases and J lost 5; bases outside the gene matches: 12. CDR3 length: 15 residues.

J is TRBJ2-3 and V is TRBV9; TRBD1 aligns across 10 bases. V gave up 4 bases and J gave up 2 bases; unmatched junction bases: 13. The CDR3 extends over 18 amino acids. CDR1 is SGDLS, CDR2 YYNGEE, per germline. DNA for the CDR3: TGTGCCAGCAGCCCGAGGACAGGGGGATCGGACCCCACAGATACGCAGTATTTT. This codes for CASSPRTGGSDPTDTQYF.

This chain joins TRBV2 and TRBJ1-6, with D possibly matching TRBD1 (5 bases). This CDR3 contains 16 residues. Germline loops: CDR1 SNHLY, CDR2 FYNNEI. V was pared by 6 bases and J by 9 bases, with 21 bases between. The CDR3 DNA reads TGTGCCAGCAGCGTGGGGGGGTCGAAGGTGTCTTCACCCCTCCACTTT. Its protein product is CASSVGGSKVSSPLHF.

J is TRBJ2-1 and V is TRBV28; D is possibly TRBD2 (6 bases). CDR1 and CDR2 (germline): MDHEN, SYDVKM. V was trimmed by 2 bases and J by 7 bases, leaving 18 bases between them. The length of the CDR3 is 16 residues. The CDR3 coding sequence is TGTGCCAGCAGTTTAATTAGGAGGGCTGGAGGTAATGAGCAGTTCTTC. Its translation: CASSLIRRAGGNEQFF.

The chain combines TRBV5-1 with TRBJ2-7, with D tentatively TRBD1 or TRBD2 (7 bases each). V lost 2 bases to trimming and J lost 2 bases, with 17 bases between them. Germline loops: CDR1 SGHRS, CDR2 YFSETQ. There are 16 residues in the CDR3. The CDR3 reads CASSFDPGGVAYEQYF. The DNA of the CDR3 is TGCGCCAGCAGCTTTGACCCAGGGGGGGTAGCCTACGAGCAGTACTTC.

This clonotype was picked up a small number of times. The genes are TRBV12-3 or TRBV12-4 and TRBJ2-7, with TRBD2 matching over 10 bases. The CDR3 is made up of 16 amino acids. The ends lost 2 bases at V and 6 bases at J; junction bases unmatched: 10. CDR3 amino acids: CASSLRASSGRGEQYF. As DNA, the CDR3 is TGTGCCAGCAGTTTAAGGGCCTCTAGCGGGAGAGGCGAGCAGTACTTC.

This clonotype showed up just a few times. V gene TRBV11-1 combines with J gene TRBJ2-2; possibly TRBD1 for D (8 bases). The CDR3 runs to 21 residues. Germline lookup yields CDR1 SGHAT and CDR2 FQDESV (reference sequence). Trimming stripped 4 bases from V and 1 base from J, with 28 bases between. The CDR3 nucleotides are TGTGCCAGCAGCTCGCTTCCCGGACAGGGCCGAGCGGGATGGAACACCGGGGAGCTGTTTTTT. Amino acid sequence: CASSSLPGQGRAGWNTGELFF.

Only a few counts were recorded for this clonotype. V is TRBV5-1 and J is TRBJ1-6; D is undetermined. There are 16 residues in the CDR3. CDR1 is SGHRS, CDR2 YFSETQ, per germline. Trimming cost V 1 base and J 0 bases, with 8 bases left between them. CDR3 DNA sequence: TGCGCCAGCAGCTTGAAGCTGAGCTCCTATAATTCACCCCTCCACTTT. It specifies CASSLKLSSYNSPLHF.

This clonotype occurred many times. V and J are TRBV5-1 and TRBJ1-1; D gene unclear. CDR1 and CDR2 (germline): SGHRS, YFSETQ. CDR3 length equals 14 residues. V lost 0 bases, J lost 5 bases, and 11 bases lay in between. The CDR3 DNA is TGCGCCAGCAGCTTGGCCCATGTGGAGACTGAAGCTTTCTTT. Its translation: CASSLAHVETEAFF.

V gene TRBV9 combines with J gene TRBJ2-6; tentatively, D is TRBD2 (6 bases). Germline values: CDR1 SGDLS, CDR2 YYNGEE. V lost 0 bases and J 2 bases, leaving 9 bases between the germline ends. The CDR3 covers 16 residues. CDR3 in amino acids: CASSVVGGTGANVLTF. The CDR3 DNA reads TGTGCCAGCAGCGTAGTCGGCGGGACTGGGGCCAACGTCCTGACTTTC.

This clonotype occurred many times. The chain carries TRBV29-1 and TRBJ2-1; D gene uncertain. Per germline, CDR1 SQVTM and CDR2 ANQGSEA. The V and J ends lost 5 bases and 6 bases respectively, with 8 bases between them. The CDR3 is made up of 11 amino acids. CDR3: CSVPWGNEQFF. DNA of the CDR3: TGCAGCGTTCCTTGGGGCAATGAGCAGTTCTTC.

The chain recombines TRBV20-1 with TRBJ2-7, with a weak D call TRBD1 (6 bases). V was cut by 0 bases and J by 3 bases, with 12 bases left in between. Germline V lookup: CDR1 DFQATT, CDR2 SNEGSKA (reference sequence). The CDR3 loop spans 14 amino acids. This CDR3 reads CSARDAQGDYEQYF. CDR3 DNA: TGCAGTGCTAGAGATGCACAGGGAGACTACGAGCAGTACTTC.

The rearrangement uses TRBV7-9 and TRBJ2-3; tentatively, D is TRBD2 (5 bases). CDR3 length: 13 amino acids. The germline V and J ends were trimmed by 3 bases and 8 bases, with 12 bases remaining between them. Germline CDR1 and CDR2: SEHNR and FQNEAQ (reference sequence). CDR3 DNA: TGTGCCAGCAGCTTCCGGGGATCTGGTACGCAGTATTTT. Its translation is CASSFRGSGTQYF.

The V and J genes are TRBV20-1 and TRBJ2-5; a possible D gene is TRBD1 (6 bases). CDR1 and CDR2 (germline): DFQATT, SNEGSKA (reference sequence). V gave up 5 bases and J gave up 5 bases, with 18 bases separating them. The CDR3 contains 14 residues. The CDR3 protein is CSAASTQGKETQYF. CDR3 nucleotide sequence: TGCAGTGCTGCAAGTACACAGGGCAAGGAGACCCAGTACTTC.

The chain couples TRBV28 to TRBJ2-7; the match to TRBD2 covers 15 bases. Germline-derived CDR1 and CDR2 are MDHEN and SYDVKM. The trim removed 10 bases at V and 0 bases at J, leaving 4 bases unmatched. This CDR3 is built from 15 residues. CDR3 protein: CATRTSGRGSYEQYF. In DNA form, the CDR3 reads TGTGCCACTCGGACTAGCGGGAGGGGCTCCTACGAGCAGTACTTC.

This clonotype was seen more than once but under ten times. The DNA for the CDR3 is TGTGCCAGCAGCTTAGTTACTAGCGAATACAATGAGCAGTTCTTC. This codes for CASSLVTSEYNEQFF. J is TRBJ2-1 and V is TRBV7-2; 7 bases are a match to TRBD2. Germline V CDR1 and CDR2: SGHTA, FQGNSA. With V trimmed by 1 base and J by 4 bases, 4 bases remained unmatched. The length of the CDR3 is 15 residues.

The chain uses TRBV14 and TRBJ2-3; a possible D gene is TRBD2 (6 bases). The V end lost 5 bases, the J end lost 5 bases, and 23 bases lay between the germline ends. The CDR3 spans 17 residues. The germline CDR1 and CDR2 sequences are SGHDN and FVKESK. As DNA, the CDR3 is TGTGCCAGCAGCATCAGGACGGCGGGGTACTCGGTAGATACGCAGTATTTT. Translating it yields CASSIRTAGYSVDTQYF.

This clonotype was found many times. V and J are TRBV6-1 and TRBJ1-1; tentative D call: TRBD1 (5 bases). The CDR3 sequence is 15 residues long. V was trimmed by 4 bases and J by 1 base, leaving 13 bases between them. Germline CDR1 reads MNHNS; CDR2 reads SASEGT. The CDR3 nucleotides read TGTGCCAGCAGTGCCTCGGCTGGGGCGAACACTGAAGCTTTCTTT. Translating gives CASSASAGANTEAFF.